This T cell receptor beta chain appears in the sequencing data of a study of spatial heterogeneity in lung cancer. Individual TCR cDNA molecules each bore their own unique molecular identifier. TCRdb processed the 5' RACE reads anew with MiXCR; each CDR3 protein has one entry. This table has tens of thousands of distinct CDR3 sequences, about 4.5% appearing once. V was shortened by 4 bases and J by 7 bases, with 16 bases between the two germline ends. CDR3 length: 14 amino acids. Germline V gene lookup returns CDR1 SEHNR and CDR2 FQNEAQ (reference sequence). This clonotype was recorded at least ten times. The time point here: sample taken at primary tumor resection. Extraction of whole RNA from tumor, nontumor lung or frozen PBMC preceded unsorted sequencing.

Sequenced here: PBMCs, sampled at surgery. V and J are TRBV7-9 and TRBJ1-1; D remains unclear. The source is a male donor with early-stage non-small cell lung cancer. The CDR3 spells CASSSPRSDLEAFF. Here the CDR3 DNA reads TGTGCCAGCAGCTCACCCAGATCGGACCTTGAAGCTTTCTTT.